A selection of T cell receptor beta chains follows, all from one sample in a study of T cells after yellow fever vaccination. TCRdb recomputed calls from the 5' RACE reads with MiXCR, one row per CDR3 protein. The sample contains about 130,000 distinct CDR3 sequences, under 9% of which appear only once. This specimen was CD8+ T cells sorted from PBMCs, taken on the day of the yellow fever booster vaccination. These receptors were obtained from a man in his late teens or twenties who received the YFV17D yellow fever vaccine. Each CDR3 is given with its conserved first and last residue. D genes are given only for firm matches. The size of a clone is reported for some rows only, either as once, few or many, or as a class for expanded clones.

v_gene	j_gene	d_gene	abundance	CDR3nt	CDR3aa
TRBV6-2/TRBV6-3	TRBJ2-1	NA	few	TGTGCCAGCACAGGGGGGGGCCATGGGCAGTTCTTC	CASTGGGHGQFF
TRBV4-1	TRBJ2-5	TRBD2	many	TGCGCCAGCAGCCGGGGACTAGCTCCTGGCGAGACCCAGTACTTC	CASSRGLAPGETQYF
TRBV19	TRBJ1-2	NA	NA	TGTGCCAGTACCGGTATGGACTATGGCTACACCTTC	CASTGMDYGYTF
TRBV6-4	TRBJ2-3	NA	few	TGTGCCAGCAGTGACTCTCCCAACACAGATACGCAGTATTTT	CASSDSPNTDTQYF
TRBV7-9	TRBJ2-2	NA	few	TGTGCCAGCAGCTTAGACAGCGGGGAGCTGTTTTTT	CASSLDSGELFF
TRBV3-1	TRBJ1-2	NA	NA	TGTGCCAGCAGCACCTACTTTGGGGATATCTATGGCTACACCTTC	CASSTYFGDIYGYTF
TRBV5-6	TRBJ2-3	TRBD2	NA	TGTGCCAGCAGTTCAGGACTAGCGGGGGCACCTTTGCGAGATACGCAGTATTTT	CASSSGLAGAPLRDTQYF
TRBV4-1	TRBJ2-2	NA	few	TGCGCCAGCAGCCAAGATTGGGAGCTGTTTTTT	CASSQDWELFF
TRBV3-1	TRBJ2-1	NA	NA	TGTGCCAGCAGCTCAATACACACCTCCTACAATGAGCAGTTCTTC	CASSSIHTSYNEQFF
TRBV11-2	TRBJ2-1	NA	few	TGTGCCAGCAGCTATACTACCGGGGGCTACAATGAGCAGTTCTTC	CASSYTTGGYNEQFF
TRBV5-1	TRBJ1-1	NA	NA	TGCGCCAGCAGCTCCCGGGACGGGGGATTGAACACTGAAGCTTTCTTT	CASSSRDGGLNTEAFF
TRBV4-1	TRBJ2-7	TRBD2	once	TGCGCCAGCGCAACCGGGGGGGGAATCGAGCAGTACTTC	CASATGGGIEQYF
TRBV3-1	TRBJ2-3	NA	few	TGTGCCAGCAGCGACGATTACACAGATACGCAGTATTTT	CASSDDYTDTQYF
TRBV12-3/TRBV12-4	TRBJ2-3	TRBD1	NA	TGTGCCAGCAGCCCCACCGGGACAGGGGGCCTCGATACGCAGTATTTT	CASSPTGTGGLDTQYF
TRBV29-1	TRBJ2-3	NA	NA	TGCAGCGTTGAAGGATGGGAAAGCACAGATACGCAGTATTTT	CSVEGWESTDTQYF
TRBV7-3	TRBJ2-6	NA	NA	TGTGCCAGCAGCTTAACTCCAGGGCCGTACTCTGGGGCCAACGTCCTGACTTTC	CASSLTPGPYSGANVLTF
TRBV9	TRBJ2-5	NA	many	TGTGCCAGCAGCGGAGGAGTTTTCCAAGAGACCCAGTACTTC	CASSGGVFQETQYF
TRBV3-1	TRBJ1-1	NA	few	TGTGCCAGCAGCCAAGATGTGTATGGAGGCGACACTGAAGCTTTCTTT	CASSQDVYGGDTEAFF
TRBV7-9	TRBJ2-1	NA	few	TGTGCCAGCAGCCTCCCTACTGCTCCTCGTGAGCAGTTCTTC	CASSLPTAPREQFF
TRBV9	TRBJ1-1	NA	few	TGTGCCAGCACATCGGGACACTTTTTCTCTGAAGCTTTCTTT	CASTSGHFFSEAFF
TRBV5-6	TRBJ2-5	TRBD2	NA	TGTGCCAGCAGCAGTAAGGGAGGGGCCACTGAAGAGACCCAGTACTTC	CASSSKGGATEETQYF
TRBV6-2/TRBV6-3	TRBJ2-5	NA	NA	TGTGCCAGCAGTCCAACGTGGACAGTCCAAGAGACCCAGTACTTC	CASSPTWTVQETQYF
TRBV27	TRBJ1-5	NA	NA	TGTGCCAGCAGTTTATTTTACAGAAATCAGCCCCAGCATTTT	CASSLFYRNQPQHF
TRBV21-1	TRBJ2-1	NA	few	TGTGCCAGCAGCGCAGAGCGGGGGGAAGGGCAGTTCTTC	CASSAERGEGQFF
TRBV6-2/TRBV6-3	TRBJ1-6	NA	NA	TGTGCCAGCAGTTATGGCCGGGGATCACCCCTCCACTTT	CASSYGRGSPLHF
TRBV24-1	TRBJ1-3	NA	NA	TGTGCCACCAGTGATTACCCGGGGACTGGAAACACCATATATTTT	CATSDYPGTGNTIYF
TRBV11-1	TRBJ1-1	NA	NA	TGTGCCAGCGTCGGTAGTAACACTGAAGCTTTCTTT	CASVGSNTEAFF
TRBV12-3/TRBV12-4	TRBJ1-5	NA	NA	TGTGCCAGCAGTTTGGGGACCCATTTTTATAGCAATCAGCCCCAGCATTTT	CASSLGTHFYSNQPQHF
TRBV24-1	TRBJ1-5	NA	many	TGTGCCACCAGTGCCCCGGACACGTTAAACGGCCAGCCCCAGCATTTT	CATSAPDTLNGQPQHF
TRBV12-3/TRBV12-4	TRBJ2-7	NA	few	TGTGCCAGCAAACCGGACAGTTTTGGATACGAGCAGTACTTC	CASKPDSFGYEQYF
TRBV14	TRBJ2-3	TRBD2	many	TGTGCCAGCAGCCAGCGCCCCGGACTAGCGGGGACCACAGATACGCAGTATTTT	CASSQRPGLAGTTDTQYF
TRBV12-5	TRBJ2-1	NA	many	TGTGCTAGTGGTTCGGGACACGAGCAGTTCTTC	CASGSGHEQFF
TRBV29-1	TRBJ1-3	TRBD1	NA	TGCAGCGTTGTTGGAGGGGGCGTAGGGACCTCTGGAAACACCATATATTTT	CSVVGGGVGTSGNTIYF
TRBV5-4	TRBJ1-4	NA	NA	TGTGCCAGCAGCTTGGAGGGGACTAATGAAAAACTGTTTTTT	CASSLEGTNEKLFF
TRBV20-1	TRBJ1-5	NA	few	TGCAGTGCTAGAGACCACAGAATGAGCAATCAGCCCCAGCATTTT	CSARDHRMSNQPQHF
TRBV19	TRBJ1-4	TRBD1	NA	TGTGCCAGTAGTATCTTCCCCCTCCGGGACAGAACGCAACCTAATGAAAAACTGTTTTTT	CASSIFPLRDRTQPNEKLFF
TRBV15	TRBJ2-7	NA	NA	TGTGCCACCAGCGGCAGGGTCTGGGACGAGCAGTACTTC	CATSGRVWDEQYF
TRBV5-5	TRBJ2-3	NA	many	TGTGCCAGCAGCTTGGAGGGGCAGAATACGCAGTATTTT	CASSLEGQNTQYF
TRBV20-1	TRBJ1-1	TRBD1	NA	TGCAGTGCTAGCCCCCCCCGACAGGGTCTCACTTTCTTT	CSASPPRQGLTFF
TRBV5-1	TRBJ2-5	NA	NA	TGCGCCAGCAGCTTGGCCTTGGGGCCTCGAGAGACCCAGTACTTC	CASSLALGPRETQYF
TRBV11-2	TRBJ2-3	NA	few	TGTGCCAGCAGCTTAGATCACTGGGCGGGCGCCACAGATACGCAGTATTTT	CASSLDHWAGATDTQYF
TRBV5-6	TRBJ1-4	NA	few	TGTGCCAGCAGCTCTTGGACCGACGGAAAACTGTTTTTT	CASSSWTDGKLFF
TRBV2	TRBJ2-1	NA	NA	TGTGCCATCCTCAGGGGTGAGCAGTTCTTC	CAILRGEQFF
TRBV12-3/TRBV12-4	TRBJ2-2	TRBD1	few	TGTGCCAGCAGTCCCAGCCAGGGGGACACCGGGGAGCTGTTTTTT	CASSPSQGDTGELFF
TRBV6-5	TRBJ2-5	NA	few	TGTGCCAGCACCGGAGTAGACTGGGAGACCCAGTACTTC	CASTGVDWETQYF
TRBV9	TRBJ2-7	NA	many	TGTGCCAGCAGCGCTCAAGGAGGATCTCCCGAGCAGTACTTC	CASSAQGGSPEQYF
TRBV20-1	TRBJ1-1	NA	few	TGCAGTGCTAGCCCGACAGACCTCTCCCGGGGAACTGAAGCTTTCTTT	CSASPTDLSRGTEAFF
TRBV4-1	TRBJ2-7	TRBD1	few	TGCGCCAGCAGCCTGGACAGGGTTGCCTACGAGCAGTACTTC	CASSLDRVAYEQYF
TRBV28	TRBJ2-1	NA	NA	TGTGCCAGCAGTTACAGGACAGAGGGCAATGAGCAGTTCTTC	CASSYRTEGNEQFF
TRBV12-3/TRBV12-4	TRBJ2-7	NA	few	TGTGCCAGCAGTCTGGAAGGATTCTCCTACGAGCAGTACTTC	CASSLEGFSYEQYF
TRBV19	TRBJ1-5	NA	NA	TGTGCCAGTAGTCGGGGGGCTCAGCCCCAGCATTTT	CASSRGAQPQHF
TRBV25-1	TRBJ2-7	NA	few	TGTGCCAGCAGTGAATTGGGAGTATACGAGCAGTACTTC	CASSELGVYEQYF
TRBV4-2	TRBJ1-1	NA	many	TGTGCCAGCAGCCAAGATTTGGGCTCAGACACTGAAGCTTTCTTT	CASSQDLGSDTEAFF
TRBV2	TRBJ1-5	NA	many	TGTGCCAGCAGTGATGCAACAGATCCTTACCAGCCCCAGCATTTT	CASSDATDPYQPQHF